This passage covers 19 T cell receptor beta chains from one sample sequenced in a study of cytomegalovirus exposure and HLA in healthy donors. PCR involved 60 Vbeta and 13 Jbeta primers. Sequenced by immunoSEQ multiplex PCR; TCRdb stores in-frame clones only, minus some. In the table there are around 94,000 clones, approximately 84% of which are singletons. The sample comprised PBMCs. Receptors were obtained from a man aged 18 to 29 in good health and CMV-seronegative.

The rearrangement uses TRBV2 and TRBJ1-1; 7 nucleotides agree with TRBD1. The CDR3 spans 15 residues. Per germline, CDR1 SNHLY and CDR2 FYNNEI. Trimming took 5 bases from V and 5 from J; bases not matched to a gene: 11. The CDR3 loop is CASSPEQGIRTEAFF. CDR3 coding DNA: TGTGCCAGCAGTCCTGAACAGGGGATTCGGACTGAAGCTTTCTTT.

The CDR3 protein is CSASAGNGYTF. The CDR3 DNA sequence: TGCAGTGCTAGCGCGGGGAATGGCTACACCTTC. The V and J genes are TRBV20-1 and TRBJ1-2; no clear D gene. The CDR3 contains 11 residues. Trimming took 3 bases from V and 6 from J, leaving 8 bases between them. The V gene's germline CDR1 is DFQATT and CDR2 SNEGSKA (reference sequence).

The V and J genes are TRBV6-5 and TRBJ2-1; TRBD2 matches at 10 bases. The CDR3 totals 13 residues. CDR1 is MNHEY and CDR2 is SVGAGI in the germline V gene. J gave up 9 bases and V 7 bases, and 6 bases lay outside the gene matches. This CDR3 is CASKTGTSVEQFF. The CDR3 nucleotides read TGTGCCAGCAAGACCGGGACTAGCGTTGAGCAGTTCTTC.

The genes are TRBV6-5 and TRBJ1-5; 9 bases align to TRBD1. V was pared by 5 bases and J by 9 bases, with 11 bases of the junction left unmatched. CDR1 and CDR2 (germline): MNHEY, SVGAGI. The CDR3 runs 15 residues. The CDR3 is CASSATGGPHRPQHF. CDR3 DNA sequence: TGTGCCAGCAGTGCGACAGGGGGACCGCATCGGCCCCAGCATTTT.

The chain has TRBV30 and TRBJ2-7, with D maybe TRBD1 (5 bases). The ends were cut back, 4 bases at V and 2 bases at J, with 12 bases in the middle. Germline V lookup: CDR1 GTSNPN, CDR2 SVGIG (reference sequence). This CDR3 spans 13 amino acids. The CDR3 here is CAWIGASTYEQYF. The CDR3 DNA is TGTGCCTGGATAGGGGCCAGTACCTACGAGCAGTACTTC.

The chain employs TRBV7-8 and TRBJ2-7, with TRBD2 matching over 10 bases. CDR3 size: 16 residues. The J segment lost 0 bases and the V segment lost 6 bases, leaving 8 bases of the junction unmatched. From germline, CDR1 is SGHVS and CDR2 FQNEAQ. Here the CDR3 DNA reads TGTGCCAGCAGAGGGGTTAGCGGGAGGAGCTCCTACGAGCAGTACTTC. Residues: CASRGVSGRSSYEQYF.

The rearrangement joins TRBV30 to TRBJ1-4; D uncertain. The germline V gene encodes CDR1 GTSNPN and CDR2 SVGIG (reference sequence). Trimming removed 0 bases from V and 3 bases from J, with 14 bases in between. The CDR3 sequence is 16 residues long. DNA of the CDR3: TGTGCCTGGAGTGTTAACAGTCTCAGGCCTAATGAAAAACTGTTTTTT. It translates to CAWSVNSLRPNEKLFF.

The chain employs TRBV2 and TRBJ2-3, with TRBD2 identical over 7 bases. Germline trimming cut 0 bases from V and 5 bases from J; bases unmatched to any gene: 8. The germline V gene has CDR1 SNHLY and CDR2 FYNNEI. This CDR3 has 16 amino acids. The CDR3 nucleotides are TGTGCCAGCAGTGAAGCCTTCTACCCGGGGGGAGATACGCAGTATTTT. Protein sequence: CASSEAFYPGGDTQYF.

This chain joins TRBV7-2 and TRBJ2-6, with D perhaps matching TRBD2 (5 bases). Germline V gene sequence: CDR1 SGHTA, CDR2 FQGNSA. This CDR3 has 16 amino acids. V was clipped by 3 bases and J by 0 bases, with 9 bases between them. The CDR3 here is CASSFSGISGANVLTF. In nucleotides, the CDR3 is TGTGCCAGCAGCTTCTCGGGGATCTCTGGGGCCAACGTCCTGACTTTC. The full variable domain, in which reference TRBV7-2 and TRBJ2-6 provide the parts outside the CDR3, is GAGVSQSPSNKVTEKGKDVELRCDPISGHTALYWYRQSLGQGLEFLIYFQGNSAPDKSGLPSDRFSAERTGGSVSTLTIQRTQQEDSAVYLCASSFSGISGANVLTFGAGSRLTVL.

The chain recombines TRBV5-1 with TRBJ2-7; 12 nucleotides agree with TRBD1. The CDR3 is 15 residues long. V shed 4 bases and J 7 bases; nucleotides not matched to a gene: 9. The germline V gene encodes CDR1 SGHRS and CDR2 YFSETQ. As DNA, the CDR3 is TGCGCCAGCAGCGCTCCGGGACAGGGGGCGCGTGAGCAGTACTTC. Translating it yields CASSAPGQGAREQYF.

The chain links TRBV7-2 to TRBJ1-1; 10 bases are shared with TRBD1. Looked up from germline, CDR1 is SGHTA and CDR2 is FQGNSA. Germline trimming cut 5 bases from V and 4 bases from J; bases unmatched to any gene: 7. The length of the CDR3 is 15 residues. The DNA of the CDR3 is TGTGCCAGCAGCGACAGGACAGGGGGGTCCACTGAAGCTTTCTTT. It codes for CASSDRTGGSTEAFF.

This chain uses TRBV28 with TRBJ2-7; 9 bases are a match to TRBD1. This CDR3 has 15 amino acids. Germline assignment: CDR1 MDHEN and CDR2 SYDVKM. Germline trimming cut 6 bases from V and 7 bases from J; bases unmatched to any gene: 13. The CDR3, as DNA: TGTGCCAGCAGCTCCATCGGACAGGGGTCTAGAGAGCAGTACTTC. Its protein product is CASSSIGQGSREQYF.

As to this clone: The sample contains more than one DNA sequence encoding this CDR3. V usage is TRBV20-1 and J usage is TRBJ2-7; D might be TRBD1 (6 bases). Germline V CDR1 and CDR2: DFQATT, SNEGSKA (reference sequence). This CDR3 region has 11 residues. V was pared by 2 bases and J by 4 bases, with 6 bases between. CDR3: CSARRGYEQYF. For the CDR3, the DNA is TGCAGTGCTAGAAGGGGGTACGAGCAGTACTTC.

The CDR3 DNA follows: TGTGCCAGCAGCTCTCAGGGGGCTTATCCCTACGAGCAGTACTTC. Translating gives CASSSQGAYPYEQYF. V gene TRBV5-6 combines with J gene TRBJ2-7, with TRBD1 identical over 8 bases. J lost 2 bases, V lost 3 bases, and 7 bases had no gene match. The germline V gene has CDR1 SGHDT and CDR2 YYEEEE. The CDR3 is 15 residues long.

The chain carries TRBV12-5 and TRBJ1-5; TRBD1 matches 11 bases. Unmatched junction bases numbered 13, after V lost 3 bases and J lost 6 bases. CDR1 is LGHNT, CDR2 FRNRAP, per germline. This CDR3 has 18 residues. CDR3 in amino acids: CASGFVESRTGGRQPQHF. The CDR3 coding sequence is TGTGCTAGTGGTTTCGTCGAGTCCCGGACAGGGGGCCGTCAGCCCCAGCATTTT.

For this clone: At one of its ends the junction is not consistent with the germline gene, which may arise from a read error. The CDR3 loop is CASSPGTSGAGQETQYF. In nucleotides, the CDR3 is TGTGCTAGCAGCCCCGGGACTAGCGGAGCCGGCCAAGAGACCCAGTACTTC. The V and J genes are TRBV7-7 and TRBJ2-5; 11 bases map to TRBD2. The length of the CDR3 is 17 residues. Germline V lookup: CDR1 SSHAT, CDR2 FNYEAQ (reference sequence).

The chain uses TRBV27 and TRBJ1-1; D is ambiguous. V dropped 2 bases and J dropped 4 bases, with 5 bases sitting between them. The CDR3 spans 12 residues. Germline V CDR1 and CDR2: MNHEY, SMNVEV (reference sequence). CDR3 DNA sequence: TGTGCCAGCAGTTTAGCCGGCACTGAAGCTTTCTTT. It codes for CASSLAGTEAFF.

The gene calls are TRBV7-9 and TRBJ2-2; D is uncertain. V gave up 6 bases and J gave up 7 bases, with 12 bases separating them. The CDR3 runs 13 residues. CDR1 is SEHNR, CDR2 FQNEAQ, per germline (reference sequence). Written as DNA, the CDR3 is TGTGCCAGCAGACTGAACAGTGTCGGGGAGCTGTTTTTT. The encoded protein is CASRLNSVGELFF.

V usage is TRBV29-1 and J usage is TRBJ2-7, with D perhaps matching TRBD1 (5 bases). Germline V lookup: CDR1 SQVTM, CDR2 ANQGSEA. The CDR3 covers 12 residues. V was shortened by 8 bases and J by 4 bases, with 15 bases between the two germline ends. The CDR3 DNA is TGCAGCACCAGCAACAGGAATTACGAGCAGTACTTC. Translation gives CSTSNRNYEQYF.